This TCR beta chain was observed in a study of blood T cell repertoires in COVID-19. Overall study: T cells, B-cell-depleted T cells, or PBMCs provided the cDNA or gDNA that served as material.

Per the study methods: Estimation of nucleated cell counts was performed using reference gene primer amplification. The assay was immunoSEQ multiplex PCR, and TCRdb's table has in-frame clones only and misses some. That table gives V, J and clone size, and the DNA gave D and trimming. In the table there are approximately 220,000 clones, approximately 86% of which are singletons. Per the germline V gene, CDR1 is MGHDK and CDR2 is SYGVNS. The J segment lost 5 bases and the V segment lost 6 bases, leaving 8 bases of the junction unmatched. The CDR3 totals 14 residues. Participants were aged about 18 to 90 years, lived in around 25 US areas, and enrolled virtually. A PCR-confirmed or clinician-diagnosed COVID-19 case had contacted exposed participants within 2 weeks of entry.

This sequence originates from a woman under 40 who had been exposed to COVID-19. The chain couples TRBV25-1 to TRBJ1-2, with TRBD1 matching 8 bases. Sequenced material: PBMCs or T cells enriched from blood (not recorded which). The CDR3: CASSPDRGGYGYTF. The CDR3 bases are TGTGCCAGCAGCCCCGACAGGGGAGGGTATGGCTACACCTTC.